What follows are 25 T cell receptor beta chains derived from one specimen sequenced in a study of T-cell reconstitution after alpha-beta-depleted transplantation in children. Library preparation (for TCRbeta) was performed with unique molecular identifiers. Using its own MiXCR run on the PCR reads, TCRdb lists one record per CDR3 protein. Of more than 400,000 distinct CDR3 sequences listed, approximately 41% are singletons. Sequencing was performed on PBMCs, taken before TCRalphabeta/CD19-depleted stem cell transplant. The receptors were gathered from a girl aged 2 to 10 with aplastic anemia, due to receive a stem cell transplant.

The chain links TRBV5-6 to TRBJ2-5; 7 bases match TRBD1. From germline, CDR1 is SGHDT and CDR2 YYEEEE. V dropped 1 base and J dropped 1; count of bases not matched to a gene: 4. CDR3 length: 15 amino acids. As DNA, the CDR3 is TGTGCCAGCAGCTTGAAAGGGACAGCCCAAGAGACCCAGTACTTC. As protein: CASSLKGTAQETQYF.

The chain is built from TRBV5-1 and TRBJ2-7, with D hard to call. Germline V gives CDR1 SGHRS, CDR2 YFSETQ. The CDR3 is made up of 13 amino acids. V lost 4 bases to trimming and J lost 2 bases, with 10 bases between them. The CDR3 region is CASSPASPYEQYF. The CDR3 bases are TGCGCCAGCAGCCCTGCATCCCCCTACGAGCAGTACTTC.

This clonotype has a handful of counts. The genes are TRBV9 and TRBJ1-2; no reliable D call. Germline V gene sequence: CDR1 SGDLS, CDR2 YYNGEE. The CDR3 runs 12 residues. V lost 4 bases, J lost 8 bases, and 12 bases lay in between. The CDR3 region has the DNA TGTGCCAGCAGCTCTCAGCCGAGCGGCTACACCTTC. As protein: CASSSQPSGYTF.

This clonotype has ten or more counts. V gene TRBV7-3 combines with J gene TRBJ2-1, with D tentatively TRBD2 (5 bases). From germline, CDR1 is SGHTA and CDR2 FQGTGA. V was pared by 4 bases and J by 2 bases, with 15 bases between. This CDR3 spans 16 amino acids. CDR3 in amino acids: CASSSASGATYNEQFF. The CDR3 DNA sequence: TGTGCCAGCAGCTCCGCCAGCGGAGCGACCTACAATGAGCAGTTCTTC.

The chain uses TRBV6-5 and TRBJ2-2; D might be TRBD1 or TRBD2, each matching 5 bases. The CDR3 has 12 residues. In germline, CDR1 is MNHEY, CDR2 SVGAGI. With 5 bases removed from V and 8 bases from J, the gap between germline ends came to 9 bases. The DNA for the CDR3 is TGTGCCAGCAGTGGGACGAGGGGGGAGCTGTTTTTT. Encoded protein: CASSGTRGELFF.

This chain joins TRBV7-6 and TRBJ2-3; 8 positions agree with TRBD1. The CDR3 length is 16 residues. The germline V gene has CDR1 SGHVS and CDR2 FNYEAQ. V shed 1 base and J 4 bases; nucleotides not matched to a gene: 7. The DNA of the CDR3 is TGTGCCAGCAGCTTAGTGGGACAGGACCCCCCAGATACGCAGTATTTT. Its protein product is CASSLVGQDPPDTQYF.

This clonotype was found many times. The genes are TRBV12-3 or TRBV12-4 and TRBJ2-1, with 11 bases identical to TRBD2. V shed 5 bases, J shed 4 bases, and the junction held 10 bases outside the gene matches. The CDR3 is 17 amino acids. CDR3 nucleotides: TGTGCCAGCAGTGAGGGACTAGCGGAATTTTCTTACAATGAGCAGTTCTTC. This sequence encodes CASSEGLAEFSYNEQFF.

The CDR3 DNA reads TGTGCCAGCACCCCCGGAGGAGGGGAAGCCGGGGAGCTGTTTTTT. Its translation is CASTPGGGEAGELFF. The V and J genes are TRBV7-3 and TRBJ2-2; D is possibly TRBD2 (6 bases). The V and J ends lost 7 bases and 6 bases respectively, with 18 bases between them. Per germline, CDR1 SGHTA and CDR2 FQGTGA. This CDR3 comprises 15 residues.

In this sample, this clonotype turned up many times. This chain links TRBV5-1 with TRBJ2-3; no clear D gene. V lost 0 bases and J lost 3, with 8 bases in between. Germline CDR1 and CDR2: SGHRS and YFSETQ. This CDR3 comprises 14 residues. In DNA form, the CDR3 reads TGCGCCAGCAGCTTGGCCGGGTTTACAGATACGCAGTATTTT. It translates to CASSLAGFTDTQYF.

The chain uses TRBV20-1 and TRBJ2-7; a weak D match, TRBD2 (6 bases). There are 16 residues in the CDR3. The V end was cut by 2 bases, the J end by 3 bases, with 20 bases between. Germline loops: CDR1 DFQATT, CDR2 SNEGSKA (reference sequence). The DNA of the CDR3 is TGCAGTGCTAGACCCTTGACCGGGAGCCGAATCTACGAGCAGTACTTC. It translates to CSARPLTGSRIYEQYF.

The rearrangement links TRBV4-2 to TRBJ2-2, with 8 bases identical to TRBD1. Germline assignment: CDR1 LGHNA and CDR2 YNFKEQ. J lost 8 bases, V lost 3 bases, and 5 bases had no gene match. This CDR3 has 14 residues. The CDR3: CASSQAGGLGELFF. The CDR3 DNA reads as TGTGCCAGCAGCCAGGCAGGGGGCCTGGGGGAGCTGTTTTTT.

The genes are TRBV5-6 and TRBJ1-4; D not certain. V gave up 4 bases and J gave up 4 bases, with 14 bases separating them. Germline assignment: CDR1 SGHDT and CDR2 YYEEEE. This CDR3 contains 15 residues. CDR3 nucleotide sequence: TGTGCCAGCAGCCCTAATCGAGGCCGTAATGAAAAACTGTTTTTT. Its protein is CASSPNRGRNEKLFF. The full variable domain, its missing parts supplied by reference TRBV5-6 and TRBJ1-4, is DAGVTQSPTHLIKTRGQQVTLRCSPKSGHDTVSWYQQALGQGPQFIFQYYEEEERQRGNFPDRFSGHQFPNYSSELNVNALLLGDSALYLCASSPNRGRNEKLFFGSGTQLSVL.

This chain connects TRBV3-1 to TRBJ2-6, with 11 bases identical to TRBD2. Germline V CDR1 and CDR2: LGHDT, YNNKEL (reference sequence). V lost 0 bases, J lost 2 bases, and 3 bases stayed unmatched. The CDR3 spans 18 residues. The CDR3 is CASSQEGLADTGANVLTF. In nucleotides, the CDR3 is TGTGCCAGCAGCCAAGAGGGACTAGCGGATACTGGGGCCAACGTCCTGACTTTC.

The chain links TRBV7-9 to TRBJ2-1, with 7 positions matching TRBD1. This CDR3 spans 13 amino acids. Trimming took 3 bases from V and 10 from J; bases not matched to a gene: 6. Germline V CDR1 and CDR2: SEHNR, FQNEAQ (reference sequence). CDR3 protein: CASSLTGSDEQFF. In nucleotides, the CDR3 is TGTGCCAGCAGCTTGACAGGGTCGGACGAGCAGTTCTTC. Variable domain in full (rest from reference TRBV7-9 and TRBJ2-1): DTGVSQNPRHKITKRGQNVTFRCDPISEHNRLYWYRQTLGQGPEFLTYFQNEAQLEKSRLLSDRFSAERPKGSFSTLEIQRTEQGDSAMYLCASSLTGSDEQFFGPGTRLTVL.

The rearrangement links TRBV5-1 to TRBJ2-5; D is uncertain. Trimming took 0 bases from V and 1 from J, leaving 13 bases between them. The CDR3 loop spans 16 amino acids. CDR1 and CDR2 (germline): SGHRS, YFSETQ. DNA of the CDR3: TGCGCCAGCAGCTTGGACCCTACAACCGTCCAAGAGACCCAGTACTTC. It translates to CASSLDPTTVQETQYF.

The sample holds a few counts of this clonotype. The rearrangement links TRBV20-1 to TRBJ1-2; D not certain. This CDR3 comprises 14 residues. CDR1 and CDR2 from the germline V gene are DFQATT and SNEGSKA (reference sequence). The V and J ends lost 4 bases and 9 bases respectively, with 21 bases between them. CDR3 in DNA: TGCAGTGCTACAGACGGAGGATGGGTGATAAGCTACACCTTC. It yields the protein CSATDGGWVISYTF.

The chain joins TRBV12-3 or TRBV12-4 to TRBJ2-1; 12 bases match TRBD1. V gave up 5 bases and J gave up 8 bases; unmatched junction bases: 10. This CDR3 has 16 amino acids. CDR3 loop: CASSPSPGTGGHEQFF. For the CDR3, the DNA is TGTGCCAGCAGTCCATCCCCCGGGACAGGGGGCCATGAGCAGTTCTTC.

The rearrangement uses TRBV5-1 and TRBJ1-1; TRBD1 matches at 10 bases. This CDR3 is 14 amino acids long. After removal of 3 bases from V and 8 bases from J, the junction contained 7 bases not matched to a gene. The germline gives CDR1 SGHRS, CDR2 YFSETQ. CDR3 DNA: TGCGCCAGCAGCTCCGGGGACAGGGGAGTAGAAGCTTTCTTT. This gives the protein CASSSGDRGVEAFF.

This rearrangement joins TRBV12-3 or TRBV12-4 to TRBJ2-2, with D uncertain. The CDR3 totals 15 residues. The V end was cut by 3 bases, the J end by 4 bases, with 12 bases between. The CDR3 sequence is CASSFPRVITGELFF. The CDR3 DNA reads TGTGCCAGCAGTTTCCCCCGGGTTATCACCGGGGAGCTGTTTTTT.

V gene TRBV5-1 combines with J gene TRBJ2-1, with D maybe TRBD2 (5 bases). The V gene lost 6 bases and the J gene lost 5 bases, with 12 bases spanning the gap. From germline, CDR1 is SGHRS and CDR2 YFSETQ. CDR3 length: 13 amino acids. CDR3 residues: CASKVGDHNEQFF. For the CDR3, the DNA is TGCGCCAGCAAGGTGGGAGACCACAATGAGCAGTTCTTC.

The rearrangement joins TRBV7-9 to TRBJ2-1; D might be TRBD1 (6 bases). The germline CDR1 and CDR2 sequences are SEHNR and FQNEAQ (reference sequence). V was clipped by 7 bases and J by 6 bases, with 16 bases between them. This CDR3 spans 14 amino acids. The CDR3 region is CASTQAHRANEQFF. In DNA form, the CDR3 reads TGTGCCAGCACCCAGGCCCACAGGGCCAATGAGCAGTTCTTC.

The chain has TRBV20-1 and TRBJ1-5; D gene unclear. The germline V gene encodes CDR1 DFQATT and CDR2 SNEGSKA (reference sequence). This CDR3 is built from 16 residues. The V gene lost 1 base and the J gene lost 0 bases, with 13 bases spanning the gap. DNA for the CDR3: TGCAGTGCTAGAGGGCGGGGTGCCTATAGCAATCAGCCCCAGCATTTT. Translated, it gives CSARGRGAYSNQPQHF.

This clonotype has a handful of counts. In DNA form, the CDR3 reads TGCAGTGCTAGACCCTTCCTCGGGGGATACAATGAGCAGTTCTTC. Protein sequence: CSARPFLGGYNEQFF. This sequence joins TRBV20-1 and TRBJ2-1; a possible D gene is TRBD2 (6 bases). The V end was cut by 2 bases, the J end by 4 bases, with 15 bases between. This CDR3 has 15 amino acids. CDR1 DFQATT and CDR2 SNEGSKA come from the germline V gene (reference sequence).

This clonotype was recorded many times. This chain joins TRBV7-2 and TRBJ1-2, with 9 bases lining up with TRBD1. CDR1 is SGHTA and CDR2 is FQGNSA in the germline V gene. This CDR3 is 15 amino acids long. Losses at the gene ends were 1 base for V and 5 bases for J; bases not matched to a gene: 5. The CDR3 DNA reads as TGTGCCAGCAGCTTAGTAGGGACAGGGAATTATGGCTACACCTTC. Translation gives CASSLVGTGNYGYTF.

The chain employs TRBV29-1 and TRBJ1-4; D is perhaps TRBD1 (5 bases). V was pared by 7 bases and J by 2 bases, with 23 bases between. Germline loops: CDR1 SQVTM, CDR2 ANQGSEA. The CDR3 loop spans 17 amino acids. CDR3 amino acids: CSAVTRRSGSTNEKLFF. In DNA, the CDR3 is TGCAGCGCCGTGACCCGAAGATCAGGGAGTACTAATGAAAAACTGTTTTTT.